This is a list of T cell receptor beta chains from one sample in a study of cytomegalovirus exposure and HLA in healthy donors. The assay was immunoSEQ multiplex PCR, and TCRdb's table has in-frame clones only and misses some. This table has under 200,000 clones, 80% to 85% appearing once. The sequenced material came from PBMCs. The receptors were sampled from a woman aged 18-29 years in good health and CMV-seronegative. The CDR3 runs from the conserved cysteine through the conserved F or W. The D gene is left open where the match is weak.

d_gene,j_gene,v_gene,CDR3aa
-,TRBJ1-2,TRBV2,CASSEGQGGYGYTF
TRBD2,TRBJ2-7,TRBV7-8,CASSSSSAGGRREQYF
TRBD1,-,TRBV7-9,CASSPQPDRGRSYEQYF
-,TRBJ2-7,TRBV9,CASSVGVGEQYF
-,TRBJ1-1,TRBV29-1,CSVETVNTEAFF
-,TRBJ1-3,TRBV19,CASSIYRQAIGNTIYF
-,TRBJ2-7,TRBV7-2,CASSEIAGSYEQYF
-,TRBJ2-7,TRBV6-1,CASRQRESYEQYF
TRBD2,TRBJ2-7,TRBV30,CAWSGGTSSYEQYF
TRBD2,TRBJ2-3,TRBV30,CAWSTTGGSTDTQYF
TRBD1,TRBJ1-4,TRBV27,CASSLRGQDEKLFF
-,TRBJ1-1,TRBV28,CASSFWEMNTEAFF
TRBD1,TRBJ1-1,TRBV25-1,CASSEYDRALIRGTEAFF
-,TRBJ1-5,TRBV28,CASSPSNQPQHF
-,TRBJ1-2,TRBV30,CAWTETGPNYGYTF
-,TRBJ2-7,TRBV19,CASKPDREGPYEQYF
TRBD1,TRBJ1-4,TRBV18,CASSPDRGEKLFF
-,TRBJ1-5,TRBV15,CATSRDGGSAQHF
TRBD1,TRBJ1-2,TRBV4-3,CASSQDWSGTVDGYTF
-,TRBJ1-3,TRBV6-5,CASILAGSSGNTIYF
-,TRBJ2-7,TRBV25-1,CASSWTLYEQYF
TRBD2,TRBJ2-3,TRBV4-1,CASLAGDTDTQYF
TRBD2,TRBJ2-1,TRBV2,CASSATGTGLLAGEGEQFF
TRBD1,TRBJ1-6,TRBV28,CASSPGTGTTENSPLHF
TRBD1,TRBJ2-1,TRBV4-3,CASSQEDRPYNEQFF
TRBD1,TRBJ2-6,TRBV19,CASSRAWTGPSSGANVLTF
-,TRBJ1-1,TRBV30,CAWSLLDRTREAFF
-,TRBJ2-2,TRBV9,CASSVNRDSNTGELFF
-,TRBJ2-1,TRBV30,CAWSGYGSVHEQFF
TRBD1,TRBJ2-2,TRBV30,CAWSVRRGPPAGELFF
TRBD1,TRBJ1-5,TRBV2,CASSVHIRDRGGNSNQPQHF
TRBD1,TRBJ2-1,TRBV5-8,CASSGGTGSSYNEQFF
-,TRBJ2-7,TRBV7-9,CASSFSPREQYF
-,TRBJ1-3,TRBV11-2,CASSFQFLAGNTIYF
-,TRBJ2-1,TRBV7-2,CASSPRLKYNEQFF
-,TRBJ1-3,TRBV6-5,CASRNSHSGNTIYF
TRBD1,TRBJ1-1,TRBV18,CASSPDRGSEAFF
TRBD1,TRBJ2-3,TRBV5-1,CASSLGTGDGGITDTQYF
TRBD1,TRBJ1-2,TRBV28,CASSLGPGQGIYGYTF
-,TRBJ2-7,TRBV28,CASSHLDRLGSYEQYF
-,TRBJ2-7,TRBV21-1,CASRLRGLKSKREQYF
-,TRBJ1-4,TRBV25-1,CASSEGGTNEKLFF
-,TRBJ1-1,TRBV5-4,CASSFKTGNTEAFF
TRBD1,TRBJ1-4,TRBV6-1,CASSAGTGVNEKLFF
TRBD2,TRBJ2-1,TRBV7-6,CASSTGTSAYEQFF
TRBD2,TRBJ2-2,TRBV28,CASRLVAGSNTGELFF
TRBD2,TRBJ2-2,TRBV19,CATTTPGLAGGYTGELFF
TRBD1,TRBJ2-3,TRBV4-1,CASSQGTGEGTDTQYF
-,TRBJ2-5,TRBV18,CASSPEQGRQETQYF
-,TRBJ1-1,TRBV4-3,CASSQDRGMNTEAFF
-,TRBJ1-4,TRBV19,CASRHRALHEKLFF
-,TRBJ1-5,TRBV27,CASNPDSFSNQPQHF
TRBD2,-,TRBV27,CASSLGLADYEQYF